This TCR beta chain was sequenced in a study of post-analysis software for immune sequencing data (dated by TCRdb to about 2015). Regarding the research as a whole: Relapsing-remitting, secondary progressive and progressive-relapsing multiple sclerosis were recorded as disease courses, and subtype annotation was lacking for some patients. The patient repertoires were compared against some twelve previously published healthy control repertoires obtained from donors aged 6 to 25 years. A subset of samples was prepared in parallel using single-end sample barcoding, then pooled and co-amplified after Illumina adapter ligation.

This clonotype has more than one count but fewer than ten. Its antigen is still unknown. The sample holds no much larger clone one base away, and base qualities are not on file. Library preparation was by PCR. The instrument was an Illumina HiSeq 2500. To reduce PCR and sequencing biases, unique molecular identifiers were incorporated into the TCR beta cDNA libraries. Every 1 to 10 million input T cells yielded 500,000 or so cDNA molecules, meaning each molecule approximated one T cell. The patient libraries were prepared and sequenced with the same protocol used for the earlier healthy control dataset. Within a given batch, samples were prepared together, multiplexed and sequenced on the same HiSeq lane. Processing in the source paper ran as follows. Raw barcoded reads were processed with MIGEC, discarding single-read molecular identifier groups before consensus assembly and CDR3 extraction. Clonotype tables were post-analysed with VDJtools, and diversity was normalized by down-sampling all datasets to the smallest sample size. Repertoire overlap clustering matched CDR3 amino acid but not nucleotide sequences to correct batch-related cross-sample contamination. TCRdb reprocessing: public reads trimmed at Q25 with fastp, clones called with MiXCR, in-frame beta chains kept. Rows with one shared CDR3 protein collapse into an entry with the most common genes and DNA. TCRdb, not the original authors, processed these V and J calls. The sample table holds roughly 730,000 distinct CDR3 sequences, of which 25% to 30% were seen once. Of the sample, around 0.6% is held by the ten largest clones.

Broader findings and caveats from the paper: The control group was slightly older than the multiple sclerosis patient group. Multiple sclerosis patients had significantly lower normalized Chao1 diversity than controls, a result that suggests substantial peripheral T-cell clonal expansion. Direct clustering with F measure revealed strong co-clustering of samples prepared in the same batch, which led to a batch-effect correction. Patients showed significantly higher frequencies than controls for five TRBV segments, among them TRBV5-6, TRBV5-1 and TRBV20-1.

V lost 1 base and J lost 8 bases, and the count of bases not matched to a germline gene is 8. Including the terminal cysteine and phenylalanine, the CDR3 comprises 16 residues. CDR3 DNA only is kept here, 48 bases in frame from base 1. Looking up the germline V gene yields CDR1 SGHVS and CDR2 FQNEAQ. To demonstrate the VDJtools post-analysis software, the study profiled TCR beta repertoires from the peripheral blood of around 13 young patients with multiple sclerosis. The patients with multiple sclerosis were children and adolescents between about 6 and 17 years of age. The source of this sequence is a girl under 18 with multiple sclerosis. The V gene is TRBV7-8 and the J gene is TRBJ1-4; 9 central nucleotides agree with TRBD1. Sequenced sample: blood. The bases read TGTGCCAGCAGCTTAGTACCGGGACAGGGTAACGAAAAACTGTTTTTT. This translates into CASSLVPGQGNEKLFF.